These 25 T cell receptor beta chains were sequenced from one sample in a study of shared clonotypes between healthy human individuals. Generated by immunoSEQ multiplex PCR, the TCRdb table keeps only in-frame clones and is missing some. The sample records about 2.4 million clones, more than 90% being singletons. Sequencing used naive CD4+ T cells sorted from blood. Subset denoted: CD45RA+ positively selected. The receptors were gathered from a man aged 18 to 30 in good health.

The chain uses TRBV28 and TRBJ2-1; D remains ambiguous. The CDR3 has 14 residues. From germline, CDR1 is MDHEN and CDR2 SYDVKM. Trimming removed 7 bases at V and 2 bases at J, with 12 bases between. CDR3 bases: TGTGCCAGCACCCTTACCGGGCCCTACAATGAGCAGTTCTTC. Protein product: CASTLTGPYNEQFF.

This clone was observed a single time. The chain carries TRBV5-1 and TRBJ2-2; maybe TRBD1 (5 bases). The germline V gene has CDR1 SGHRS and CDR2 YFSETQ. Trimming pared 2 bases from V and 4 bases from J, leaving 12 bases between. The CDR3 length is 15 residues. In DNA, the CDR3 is TGCGCCAGCAGCTTAAGGGGCTCGGGCACCGGGGAGCTGTTTTTT. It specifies CASSLRGSGTGELFF.

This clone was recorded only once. CDR3 sequence: CASSLGGIDYGYTF. CDR3 sequence (DNA): TGCGCCAGCAGCTTGGGGGGAATAGACTATGGCTACACCTTC. The chain recombines TRBV5-1 with TRBJ1-2; the D is unclear. This CDR3 has 14 residues. Germline CDR1 and CDR2: SGHRS and YFSETQ. Trimming stripped 0 bases from V and 3 bases from J, with 9 bases between.

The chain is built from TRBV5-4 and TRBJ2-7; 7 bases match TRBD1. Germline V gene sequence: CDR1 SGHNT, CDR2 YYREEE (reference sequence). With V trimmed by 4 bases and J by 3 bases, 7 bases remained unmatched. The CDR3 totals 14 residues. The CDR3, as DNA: TGTGCCAGCAGCGAGGGACAGAAATACTACGAGCAGTACTTC. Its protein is CASSEGQKYYEQYF. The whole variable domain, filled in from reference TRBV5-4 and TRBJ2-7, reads ETGVTQSPTHLIKTRGQQVTLRCSSQSGHNTVSWYQQALGQGPQFIFQYYREEENGRGNFPPRFSGLQFPNYSSELNVNALELDDSALYLCASSEGQKYYEQYFGPGTRLTVT.

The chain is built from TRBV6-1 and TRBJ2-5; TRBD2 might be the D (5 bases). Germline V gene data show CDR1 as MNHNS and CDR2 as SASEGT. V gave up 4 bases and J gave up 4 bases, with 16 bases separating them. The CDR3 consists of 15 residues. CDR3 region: CASSARGNLGETQYF. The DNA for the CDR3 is TGTGCCAGCAGTGCCCGGGGTAATTTAGGAGAGACCCAGTACTTC.

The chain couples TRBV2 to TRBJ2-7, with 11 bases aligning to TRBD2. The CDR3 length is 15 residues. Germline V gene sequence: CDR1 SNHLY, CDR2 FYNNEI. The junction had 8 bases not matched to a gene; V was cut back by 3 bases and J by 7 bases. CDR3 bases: TGTGCCAGCAGTGAGGTGGCTAGCGGGGGGTCGGAGCAGTACTTC. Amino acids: CASSEVASGGSEQYF.

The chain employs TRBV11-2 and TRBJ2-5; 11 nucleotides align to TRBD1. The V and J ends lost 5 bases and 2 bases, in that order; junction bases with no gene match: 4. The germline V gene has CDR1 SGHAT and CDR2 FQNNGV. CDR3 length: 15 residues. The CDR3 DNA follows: TGTGCCAGCAGCCCCGGACAGGGGGCTCAAGAGACCCAGTACTTC. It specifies CASSPGQGAQETQYF. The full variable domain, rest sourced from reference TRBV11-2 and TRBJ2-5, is EAGVAQSPRYKIIEKRQSVAFWCNPISGHATLYWYQQILGQGPKLLIQFQNNGVVDDSQLPKDRFSAERLKGVDSTLKIQPAKLEDSAVYLCASSPGQGAQETQYFGPGTRLLVL.

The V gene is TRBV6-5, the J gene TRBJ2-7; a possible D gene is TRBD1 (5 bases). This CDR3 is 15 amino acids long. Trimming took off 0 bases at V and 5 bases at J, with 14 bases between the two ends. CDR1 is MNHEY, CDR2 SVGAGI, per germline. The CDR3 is CASSYSMSGSDEQYF. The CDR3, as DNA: TGTGCCAGCAGTTACTCGATGTCAGGGTCCGACGAGCAGTACTTC.

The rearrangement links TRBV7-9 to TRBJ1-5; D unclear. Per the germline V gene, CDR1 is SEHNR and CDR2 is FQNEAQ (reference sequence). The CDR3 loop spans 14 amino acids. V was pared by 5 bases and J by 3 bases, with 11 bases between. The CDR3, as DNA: TGTGCCAGCAGCCGGGGAGGATCCAATCAGCCCCAGCATTTT. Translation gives CASSRGGSNQPQHF.

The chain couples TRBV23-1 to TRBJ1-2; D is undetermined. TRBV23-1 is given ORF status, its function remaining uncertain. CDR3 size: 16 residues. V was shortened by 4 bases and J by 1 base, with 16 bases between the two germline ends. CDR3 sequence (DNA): TGCGCCAGCAGTCTAGCATACACACAGAGTAACTATGGCTACACCTTC. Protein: CASSLAYTQSNYGYTF.

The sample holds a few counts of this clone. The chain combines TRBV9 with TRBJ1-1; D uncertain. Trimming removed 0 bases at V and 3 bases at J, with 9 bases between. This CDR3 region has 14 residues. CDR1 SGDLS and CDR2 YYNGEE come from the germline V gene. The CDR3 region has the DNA TGTGCCAGCAGCGTAGAAGTGGTAGACACTGAAGCTTTCTTT. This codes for CASSVEVVDTEAFF.

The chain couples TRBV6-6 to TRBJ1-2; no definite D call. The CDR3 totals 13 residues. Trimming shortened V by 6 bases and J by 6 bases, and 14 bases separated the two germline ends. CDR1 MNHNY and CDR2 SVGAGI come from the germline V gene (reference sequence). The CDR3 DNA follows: TGTGCCAGCAGCCCCCGGGTTTCGGATGGCTACACCTTC. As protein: CASSPRVSDGYTF.

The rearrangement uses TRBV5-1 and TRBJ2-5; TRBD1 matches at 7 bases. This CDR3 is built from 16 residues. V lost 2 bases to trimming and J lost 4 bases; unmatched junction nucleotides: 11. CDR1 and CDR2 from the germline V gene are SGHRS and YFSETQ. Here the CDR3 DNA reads TGCGCCAGCAGCTTAGTACAGGGGTCTTCGAGAGAGACCCAGTACTTC. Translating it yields CASSLVQGSSRETQYF. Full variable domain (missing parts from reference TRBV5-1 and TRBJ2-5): KAGVTQTPRYLIKTRGQQVTLSCSPISGHRSVSWYQQTPGQGLQFLFEYFSETQRNKGNFPGRFSGRQFSNSRSEMNVSTLELGDSALYLCASSLVQGSSRETQYFGPGTRLLVL.

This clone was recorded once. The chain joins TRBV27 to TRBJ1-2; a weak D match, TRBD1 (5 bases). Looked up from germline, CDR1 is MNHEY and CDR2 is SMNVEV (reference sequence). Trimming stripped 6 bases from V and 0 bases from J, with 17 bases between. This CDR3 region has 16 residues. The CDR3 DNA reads TGTGCCAGCAGGTCAGGGTTAGGATACTCTAACTATGGCTACACCTTC. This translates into CASRSGLGYSNYGYTF.

The CDR3 here is CASSHPRGLAGPIGNSNEQFF. DNA of the CDR3: TGCGCCAGCAGCCACCCTCGGGGACTAGCGGGTCCTATTGGTAATTCCAATGAGCAGTTCTTC. This chain connects TRBV4-1 to TRBJ2-1; 12 bases match TRBD2. Germline V gene data show CDR1 as MGHRA and CDR2 as YSYEKL. Trimming cost V 3 bases and J 6 bases; bases outside gene matches: 21. The CDR3 length is 21 residues.

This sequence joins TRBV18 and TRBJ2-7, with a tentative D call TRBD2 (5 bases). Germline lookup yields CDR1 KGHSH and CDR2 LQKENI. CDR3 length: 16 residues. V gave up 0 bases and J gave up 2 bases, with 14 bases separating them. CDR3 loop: CASSPPGVIPTYEQYF. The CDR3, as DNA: TGTGCCAGCTCACCACCCGGGGTAATCCCCACCTACGAGCAGTACTTC.

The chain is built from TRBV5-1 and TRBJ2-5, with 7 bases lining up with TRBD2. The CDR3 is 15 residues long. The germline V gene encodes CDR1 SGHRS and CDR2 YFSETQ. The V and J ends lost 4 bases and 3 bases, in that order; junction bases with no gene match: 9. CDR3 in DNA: TGCGCCAGCAGCCCCCTCAGCGGGATGAAAGAGACCCAGTACTTC. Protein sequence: CASSPLSGMKETQYF.

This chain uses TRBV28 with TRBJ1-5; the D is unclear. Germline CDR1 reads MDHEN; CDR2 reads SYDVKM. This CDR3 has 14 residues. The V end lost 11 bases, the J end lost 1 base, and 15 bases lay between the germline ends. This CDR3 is CAVVGKLSNQPQHF. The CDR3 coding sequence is TGTGCCGTAGTGGGGAAACTAAGCAATCAGCCCCAGCATTTT.

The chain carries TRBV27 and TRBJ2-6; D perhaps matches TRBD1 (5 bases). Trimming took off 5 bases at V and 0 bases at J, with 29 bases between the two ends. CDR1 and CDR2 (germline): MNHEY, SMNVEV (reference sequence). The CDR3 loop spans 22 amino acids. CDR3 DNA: TGTGCCAGCAGTAGAACCCCCTCCCTTGACAGCCAAAGATACTCTGGGGCCAACGTCCTGACTTTC. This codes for CASSRTPSLDSQRYSGANVLTF.

CDR3: CASSGTGGKAFF. The DNA of the CDR3 is TGTGCCAGCAGTGGGACAGGGGGGAAAGCTTTCTTT. This sequence joins TRBV2 and TRBJ1-1; 10 nucleotides line up with TRBD1. The CDR3 length is 12 residues. CDR1 and CDR2 from the germline V gene are SNHLY and FYNNEI. After removal of 4 bases from V and 9 bases from J, the junction contained 2 bases not matched to a gene.

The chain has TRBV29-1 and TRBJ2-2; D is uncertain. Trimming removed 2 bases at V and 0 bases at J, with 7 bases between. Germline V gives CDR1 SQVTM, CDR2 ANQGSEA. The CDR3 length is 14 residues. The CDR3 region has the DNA TGCAGCGTTGAAAGAAATTCGAACACCGGGGAGCTGTTTTTT. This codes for CSVERNSNTGELFF.

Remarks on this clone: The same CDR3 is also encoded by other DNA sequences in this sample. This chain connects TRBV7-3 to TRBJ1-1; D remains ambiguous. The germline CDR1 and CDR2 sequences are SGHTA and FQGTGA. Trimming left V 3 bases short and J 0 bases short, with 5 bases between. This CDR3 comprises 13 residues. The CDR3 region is CASSFGLNTEAFF. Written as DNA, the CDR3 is TGTGCCAGCAGCTTTGGCCTGAACACTGAAGCTTTCTTT.

Written as DNA, the CDR3 is TGTGCCAGCATTCGACAGGGGGCAAAAGCTTTCTTT. Its protein is CASIRQGAKAFF. The rearrangement uses TRBV2 and TRBJ1-1; TRBD1 matches at 10 bases. Germline V gene data show CDR1 as SNHLY and CDR2 as FYNNEI. The CDR3 extends over 12 amino acids. Trimming took 7 bases from V and 9 from J; bases not matched to a gene: 5.

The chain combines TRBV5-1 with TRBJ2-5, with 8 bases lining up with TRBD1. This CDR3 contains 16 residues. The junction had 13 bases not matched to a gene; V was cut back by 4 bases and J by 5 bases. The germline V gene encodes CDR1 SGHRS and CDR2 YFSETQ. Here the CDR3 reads CASSPQGQGARETQYF. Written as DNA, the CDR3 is TGCGCCAGCAGCCCCCAGGGGCAGGGGGCGCGGGAGACCCAGTACTTC.

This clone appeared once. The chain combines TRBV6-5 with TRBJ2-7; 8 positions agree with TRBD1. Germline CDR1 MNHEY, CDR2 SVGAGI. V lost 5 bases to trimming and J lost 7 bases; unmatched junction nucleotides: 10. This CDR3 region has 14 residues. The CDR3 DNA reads TGTGCCAGCAGTCTAACCAAACAGGGGGTTGAGCAGTACTTC. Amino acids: CASSLTKQGVEQYF.